These T cell receptor beta chains were read from a single sample in a study of blood T cells in healthy people across ages. One entry per CDR3 protein, called by TCRdb with MiXCR from the 5' RACE reads. Altogether about 640,000 distinct CDR3 sequences are present, 58% being singletons, with the ten largest covering over 30%. Sequences were obtained from blood. Receptor source: a man in his sixties in good health. Both conserved end residues are part of each CDR3. D genes are given only for firm matches. A row's size may be missing; if present it is once, few, many or a size class.

NA	TRBV27	NA	TRBJ1-6	CASSYLGDYNSPLHF	TGTGCCAGCAGTTATTTAGGGGACTATAATTCACCCCTCCACTTT
NA	TRBV20-1	NA	TRBJ1-1	CSARGVYSNTEAFF	TGCAGTGCTAGAGGGGTGTACTCGAACACTGAAGCTTTCTTT
NA	TRBV20-1	NA	TRBJ2-5	CSAPRGGTETQYF	TGCAGTGCTCCTCGAGGGGGGACGGAGACCCAGTACTTC
NA	TRBV2	NA	TRBJ2-2	CASSEGRDTGELFF	TGTGCCAGCAGTGAAGGACGGGACACCGGGGAGCTGTTTTTT
NA	TRBV20-1	few	TRBJ2-7	CSAGGGFSYEQYF	TGCAGTGCGGGAGGGGGGTTCTCGTACGAGCAGTACTTC
NA	TRBV28	NA	TRBJ2-6	CASSFSPTSGANVLTF	TGTGCCAGCAGTTTCAGCCCGACCTCTGGGGCCAACGTCCTGACTTTC
TRBD1	TRBV9	NA	TRBJ2-5	CASSAGTGGNQETQYF	TGTGCCAGCAGCGCCGGGACAGGGGGTAACCAAGAGACCCAGTACTTC
NA	TRBV5-1	NA	TRBJ2-5	CASMGGPQETQYF	TGCGCCAGCATGGGGGGACCTCAAGAGACCCAGTACTTC
NA	TRBV7-2	NA	TRBJ1-4	CASSLTGGFNEKLFF	TGTGCCAGCAGCCTAACCGGGGGGTTTAATGAAAAACTGTTTTTT
NA	TRBV29-1	NA	TRBJ2-5	CSVEDSKETQYF	TGCAGCGTTGAGGACAGTAAAGAGACCCAGTACTTC
TRBD2	TRBV20-1	NA	TRBJ2-5	CGARASGGLEQYF	TGCGGTGCTAGGGCTAGCGGGGGATTAGAGCAGTACTTC
NA	TRBV5-1	NA	TRBJ2-4	CASSGRAGAGGLYF	TGCGCCAGCAGCGGAAGGGCAGGCGCCGGCGGTCTGTACTTC
NA	TRBV4-1	many	TRBJ1-2	CASSPSGDSRGGYTF	TGCGCCAGCAGCCCCTCAGGGGACTCCCGGGGTGGCTACACCTTC
NA	TRBV23-1	NA	TRBJ2-7	CASSQRRRDYEQYF	TGCGCCAGCAGTCAACGCCGCAGGGACTACGAGCAGTACTTC
TRBD2	TRBV15	NA	TRBJ2-7	CATSRGGDDYEQYF	TGTGCCACCAGCAGGGGAGGGGACGACTACGAGCAGTACTTC
NA	TRBV24-1	NA	TRBJ2-3	CATSRDGDTQYF	TGTGCCACCAGCCGGGACGGCGATACGCAGTATTTT
NA	TRBV10-3	NA	TRBJ2-1	CAISAEVAPLNEQFF	TGTGCCATCAGTGCAGAGGTAGCGCCATTGAATGAGCAGTTCTTC
NA	TRBV28	NA	TRBJ1-2	CASSLSGGPNYGYTF	TGTGCCAGCAGTTTATCGGGGGGGCCTAACTATGGCTACACCTTC